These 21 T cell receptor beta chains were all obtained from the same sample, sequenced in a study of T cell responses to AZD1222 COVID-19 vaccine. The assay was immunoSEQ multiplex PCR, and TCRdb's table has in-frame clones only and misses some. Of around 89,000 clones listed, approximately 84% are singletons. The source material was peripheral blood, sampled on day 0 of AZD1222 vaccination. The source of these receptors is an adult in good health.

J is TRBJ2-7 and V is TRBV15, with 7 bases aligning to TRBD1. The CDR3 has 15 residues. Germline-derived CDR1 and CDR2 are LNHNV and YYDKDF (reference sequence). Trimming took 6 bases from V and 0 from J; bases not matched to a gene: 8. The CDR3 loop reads CATSFEGGSSYEQYF. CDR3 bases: TGTGCCACCAGTTTTGAAGGGGGCAGCTCCTACGAGCAGTACTTC.

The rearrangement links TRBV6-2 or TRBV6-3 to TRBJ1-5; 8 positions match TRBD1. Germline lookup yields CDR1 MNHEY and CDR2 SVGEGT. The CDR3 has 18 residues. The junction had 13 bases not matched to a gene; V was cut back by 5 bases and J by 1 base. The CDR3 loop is CASSDEGTGKGSNQPQHF. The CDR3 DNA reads TGTGCCAGCAGTGACGAGGGGACAGGCAAGGGGAGCAATCAGCCCCAGCATTTT.

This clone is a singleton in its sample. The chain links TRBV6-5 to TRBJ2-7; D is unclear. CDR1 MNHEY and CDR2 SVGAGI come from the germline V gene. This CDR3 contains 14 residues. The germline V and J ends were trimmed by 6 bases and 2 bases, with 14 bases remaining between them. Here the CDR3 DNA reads TGTGCCAGCAGCGCCATCCTAGGTACCTACGAGCAGTACTTC. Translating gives CASSAILGTYEQYF.

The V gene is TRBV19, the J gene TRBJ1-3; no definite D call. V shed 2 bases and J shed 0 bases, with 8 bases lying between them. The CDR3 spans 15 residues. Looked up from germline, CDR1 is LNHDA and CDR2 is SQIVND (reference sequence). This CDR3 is CASSIQVSSGNTIYF. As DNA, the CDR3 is TGTGCCAGTAGTATACAGGTCAGCTCTGGAAACACCATATATTTT.

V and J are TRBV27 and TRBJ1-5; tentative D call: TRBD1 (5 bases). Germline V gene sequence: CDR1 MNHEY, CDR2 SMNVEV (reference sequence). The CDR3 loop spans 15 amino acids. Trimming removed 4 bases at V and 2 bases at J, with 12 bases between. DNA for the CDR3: TGTGCCAGCAGTTATAGGGAAGGGGGCAATCAGCCCCAGCATTTT. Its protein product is CASSYREGGNQPQHF.

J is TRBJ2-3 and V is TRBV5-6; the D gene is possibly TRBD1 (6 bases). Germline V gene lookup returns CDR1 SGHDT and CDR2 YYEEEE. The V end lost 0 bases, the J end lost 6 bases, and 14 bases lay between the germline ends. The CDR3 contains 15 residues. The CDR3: CASSLAGTQPDTQYF. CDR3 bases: TGTGCCAGCAGCTTGGCCGGGACACAGCCGGATACGCAGTATTTT.

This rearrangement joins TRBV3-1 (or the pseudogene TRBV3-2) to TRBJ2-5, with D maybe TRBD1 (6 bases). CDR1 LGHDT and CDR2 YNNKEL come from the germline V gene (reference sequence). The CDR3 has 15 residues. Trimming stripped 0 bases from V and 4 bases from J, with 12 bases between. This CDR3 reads CASSQDRVQGETQYF. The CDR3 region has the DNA TGTGCCAGCAGCCAAGATAGGGTACAGGGAGAGACCCAGTACTTC.

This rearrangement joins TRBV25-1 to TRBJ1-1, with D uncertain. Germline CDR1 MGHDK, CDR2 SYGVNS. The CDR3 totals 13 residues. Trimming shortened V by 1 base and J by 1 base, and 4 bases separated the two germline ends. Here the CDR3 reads CASSELGNTEAFF. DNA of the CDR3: TGTGCCAGCAGTGAATTGGGGAACACTGAAGCTTTCTTT.

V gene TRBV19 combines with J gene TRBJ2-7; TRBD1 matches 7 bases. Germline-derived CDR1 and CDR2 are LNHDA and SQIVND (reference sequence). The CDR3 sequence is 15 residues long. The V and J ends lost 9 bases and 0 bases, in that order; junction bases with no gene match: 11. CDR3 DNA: TGTGCCAGCTCAACGACAGGGCGAGTCTCCTACGAGCAGTACTTC. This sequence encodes CASSTTGRVSYEQYF.

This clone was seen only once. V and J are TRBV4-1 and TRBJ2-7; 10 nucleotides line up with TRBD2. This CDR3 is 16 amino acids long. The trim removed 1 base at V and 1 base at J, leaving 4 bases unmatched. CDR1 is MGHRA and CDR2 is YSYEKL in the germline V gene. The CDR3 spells CASSQAPGLASYEQYF. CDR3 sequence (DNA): TGCGCCAGCAGCCAAGCTCCGGGACTAGCGTCCTACGAGCAGTACTTC.

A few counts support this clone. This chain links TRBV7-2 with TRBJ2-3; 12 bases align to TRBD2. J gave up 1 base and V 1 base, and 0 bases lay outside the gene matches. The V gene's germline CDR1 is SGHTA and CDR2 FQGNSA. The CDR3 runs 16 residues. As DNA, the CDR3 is TGTGCCAGCAGCTTAGGGACTAGCGGGGGCACAGATACGCAGTATTTT. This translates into CASSLGTSGGTDTQYF.

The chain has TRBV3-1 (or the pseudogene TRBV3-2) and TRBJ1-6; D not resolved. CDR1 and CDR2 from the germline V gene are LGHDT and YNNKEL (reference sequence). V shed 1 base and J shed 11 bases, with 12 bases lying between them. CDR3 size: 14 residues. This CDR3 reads CASSQVTTLAPLHF. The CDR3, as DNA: TGTGCCAGCAGCCAAGTAACAACTTTAGCACCCCTCCACTTT.

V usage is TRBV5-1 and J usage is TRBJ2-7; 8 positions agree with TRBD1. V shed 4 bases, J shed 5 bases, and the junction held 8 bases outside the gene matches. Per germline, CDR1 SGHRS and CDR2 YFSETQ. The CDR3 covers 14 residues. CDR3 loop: CASSLGQGQDEQYF. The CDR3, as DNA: TGCGCCAGCAGCCTCGGACAGGGTCAAGACGAGCAGTACTTC.

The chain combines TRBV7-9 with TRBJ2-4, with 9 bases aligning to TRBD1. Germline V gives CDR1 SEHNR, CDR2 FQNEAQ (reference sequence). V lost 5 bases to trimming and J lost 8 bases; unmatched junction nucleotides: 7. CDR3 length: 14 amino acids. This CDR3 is CASSPRDRDYIQYF. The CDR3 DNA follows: TGTGCCAGCAGCCCCCGGGACAGGGACTACATTCAGTACTTC. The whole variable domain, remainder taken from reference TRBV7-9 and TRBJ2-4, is DTGVSQNPRHKITKRGQNVTFRCDPISEHNRLYWYRQTLGQGPEFLTYFQNEAQLEKSRLLSDRFSAERPKGSFSTLEIQRTEQGDSAMYLCASSPRDRDYIQYFGAGTRLSVL.

CDR3 sequence reads: CASSSPGHRYGYTF. As DNA, the CDR3 is TGTGCCAGCAGCTCACCGGGCCACCGCTATGGCTACACCTTC. V and J are TRBV6-5 and TRBJ1-2; no definite D call. This CDR3 is 14 amino acids long. Per germline, CDR1 MNHEY and CDR2 SVGAGI. Trimming stripped 6 bases from V and 4 bases from J, with 15 bases between.

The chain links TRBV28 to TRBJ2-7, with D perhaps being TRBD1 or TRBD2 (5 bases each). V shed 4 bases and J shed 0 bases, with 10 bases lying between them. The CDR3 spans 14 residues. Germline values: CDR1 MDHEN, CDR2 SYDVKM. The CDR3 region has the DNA TGTGCCAGCAGTTCCTTGGGACCCTCCTACGAGCAGTACTTC. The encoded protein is CASSSLGPSYEQYF.

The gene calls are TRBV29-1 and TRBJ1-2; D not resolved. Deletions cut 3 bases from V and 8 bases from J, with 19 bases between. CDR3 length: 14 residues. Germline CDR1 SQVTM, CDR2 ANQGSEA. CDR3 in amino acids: CSVEKGFRARGYTF. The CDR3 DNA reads TGCAGCGTTGAGAAAGGGTTCCGAGCGAGGGGCTACACCTTC. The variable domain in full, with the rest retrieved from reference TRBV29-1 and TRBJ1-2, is SAVISQKPSRDICQRGTSLTIQCQVDSQVTMMFWYRQQPGQSLTLIATANQGSEATYESGFVIDKFPISRPNLTFSTLTVSNMSPEDSSIYLCSVEKGFRARGYTFGSGTRLTVV.

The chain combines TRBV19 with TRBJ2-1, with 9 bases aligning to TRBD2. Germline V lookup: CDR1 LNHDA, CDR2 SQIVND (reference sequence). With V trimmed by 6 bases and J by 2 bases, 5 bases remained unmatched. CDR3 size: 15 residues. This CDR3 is CASSRAGGTYNEQFF. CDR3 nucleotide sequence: TGTGCCAGTAGCCGAGCGGGGGGAACCTACAATGAGCAGTTCTTC.

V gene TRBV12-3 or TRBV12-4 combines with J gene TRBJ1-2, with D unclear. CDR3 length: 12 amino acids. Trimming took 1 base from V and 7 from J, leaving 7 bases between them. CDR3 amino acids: CASSLGVVGYTF. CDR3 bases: TGTGCCAGCAGTTTAGGGGTGGTTGGCTACACCTTC.

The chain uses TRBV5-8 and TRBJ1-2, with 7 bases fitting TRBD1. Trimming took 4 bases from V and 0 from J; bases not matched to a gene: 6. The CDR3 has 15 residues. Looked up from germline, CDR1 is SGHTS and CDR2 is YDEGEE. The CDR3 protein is CASSEYRGANYGYTF. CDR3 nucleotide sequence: TGTGCCAGCAGCGAATACAGGGGAGCTAACTATGGCTACACCTTC.

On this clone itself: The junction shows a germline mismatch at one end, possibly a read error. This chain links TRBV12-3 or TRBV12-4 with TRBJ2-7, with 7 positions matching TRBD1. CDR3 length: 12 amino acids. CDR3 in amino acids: CASSPQTGNSRF. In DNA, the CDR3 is TGTGCCAGCAGTCCGCAGACAGGGAATTCGCGCTTC.